This T cell receptor (beta chain) came from a study of cytomegalovirus exposure and HLA in healthy donors. About the study: Under 90% of roughly 430 genotyped donors fell in the Caucasian-associated ancestry cluster.

Study outcomes and limitations: Researchers left out some V segments, among them TRBV6-2 and TRBV6-3, as indistinguishable. Analysis was performed later, and it showed HLA-associated TCR beta chains to be more clonally expanded than equally common others.

It was with 60 Vbeta and 13 Jbeta primers that the PCR ran. Only in-frame clones appear in the TCRdb table, and some are missing; sequencing was by immunoSEQ multiplex PCR. The table lists about 120,000 clones, over 60% of them singletons. Germline V gene sequence: CDR1 SGHDT, CDR2 YYEEEE. With V trimmed by 4 bases and J by 8 bases, 9 bases remained unmatched. The CDR3 is 17 residues long. Concerning this clone itself: Its specificity is not known.

This receptor was identified in a woman aged 40 to 49 in good health and CMV-seropositive. The chain is built from TRBV5-6 and TRBJ2-1; 16 bases are shared with TRBD2. The sequencing input was PBMCs. CDR3 sequence (DNA): TGTGCCAGCAGCCCCGACCGGGGGACTAGCGGGGGGGATGAGCAGTTCTTC. This codes for CASSPDRGTSGGDEQFF.